This T cell receptor beta chain was identified during a study of cytomegalovirus exposure and HLA in healthy donors. Healthy bone marrow donors made up the donor group. Though probably carrying unrecorded immune exposures, donors were nominally healthy at sampling. PCR amplification relied on 60 Vbeta primers (plus 13 Jbeta primers). Sequencing used immunoSEQ multiplex PCR; TCRdb keeps in-frame clones, though not all of them. The top ten hold 30% of the sample, which has about 120,000 clones, roughly 80% seen once. The J segment lost 6 bases and the V segment lost 0 bases, leaving 6 bases of the junction unmatched. CDR1 and CDR2 from the germline V gene are SGHRS and YFSETQ. This CDR3 region has 15 residues.

The chain uses TRBV5-1 and TRBJ2-7; 10 bases are a match to TRBD1. Sequenced sample: PBMCs. This receptor was obtained from a man between 60 and 75 years old in good health and CMV-seropositive. CDR3 bases: TGCGCCAGCAGCTTGGGTAGACAGGGGGCGGGCGAGCAGTACTTC. Protein: CASSLGRQGAGEQYF.